Presented here are 5 T cell receptor beta chains from one specimen sequenced in a study of cytomegalovirus exposure and HLA in healthy donors. Primers: 60 Vbeta forward and 13 Jbeta reverse. Libraries were prepared by immunoSEQ multiplex PCR; TCRdb keeps only in-frame clonotypes and omits some of them. Of around 85,000 clones listed, over 70% are singletons. Sequencing input: PBMCs. These receptors were obtained from a woman between 45 and 60 years old in good health and CMV-seropositive.

This chain links TRBV30 with TRBJ2-2, with D maybe TRBD1 (6 bases). The CDR3 has 14 residues. Germline values: CDR1 GTSNPN, CDR2 SVGIG (reference sequence). CDR3 residues: CALGAGSLLGELFF. The CDR3 DNA is TGTGCTCTGGGGGCAGGGAGTTTGCTTGGGGAGCTGTTTTTT.

This clone was counted only a few times. The J gene is TRBJ2-2, the V gene TRBV6-4, with D possibly TRBD1 on 6 matching bases. Germline assignment: CDR1 MRHNA and CDR2 SNTAGT. V lost 3 bases and J lost 4, with 12 bases in between. This CDR3 is built from 15 residues. The CDR3 sequence: CASSEQGVTTGELFF. The DNA of the CDR3 is TGTGCCAGCAGTGAACAGGGAGTAACCACCGGGGAGCTGTTTTTT.

The V gene is TRBV2, the J gene TRBJ2-5, with a possible D match to TRBD2 (6 bases). CDR3 length: 13 residues. Deletions cut 6 bases from V and 7 bases from J, with 15 bases between. The germline V gene encodes CDR1 SNHLY and CDR2 FYNNEI. CDR3 nucleotide sequence: TGTGCCAGCAGCCGGGAGACTCGAGGGACCCAGTACTTC. Its translation: CASSRETRGTQYF.

The rearrangement joins TRBV9 to TRBJ1-2; D call uncertain. Germline V CDR1 and CDR2: SGDLS, YYNGEE. There are 14 residues in the CDR3. The V and J ends lost 0 bases and 8 bases respectively, with 14 bases between them. The CDR3 is CASSVATAGGGYTF. The CDR3 nucleotides read TGTGCCAGCAGCGTAGCTACGGCCGGAGGCGGCTACACCTTC.

CDR3 loop: CASKLGAEAFF. In nucleotides, the CDR3 is TGTGCCAGTAAATTGGGGGCGGAAGCTTTCTTT. V gene TRBV19 combines with J gene TRBJ1-1, with D maybe TRBD1 (6 bases). The V end was cut by 7 bases, the J end by 8 bases, with 11 bases between. Germline assignment: CDR1 LNHDA and CDR2 SQIVND (reference sequence). The CDR3 is 11 amino acids.